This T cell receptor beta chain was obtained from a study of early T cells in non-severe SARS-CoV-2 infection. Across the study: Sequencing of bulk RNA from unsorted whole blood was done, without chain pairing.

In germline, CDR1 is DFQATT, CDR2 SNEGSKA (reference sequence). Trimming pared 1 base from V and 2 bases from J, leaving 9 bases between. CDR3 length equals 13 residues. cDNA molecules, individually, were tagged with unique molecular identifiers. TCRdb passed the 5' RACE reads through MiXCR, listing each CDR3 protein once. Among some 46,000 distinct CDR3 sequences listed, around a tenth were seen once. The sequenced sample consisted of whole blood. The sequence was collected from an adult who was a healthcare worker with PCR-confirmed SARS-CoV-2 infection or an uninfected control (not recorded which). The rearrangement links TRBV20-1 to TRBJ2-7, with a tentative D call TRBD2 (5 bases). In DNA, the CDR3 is TGCAGTGCTAGAGGGACTGCGACCTACGAGCAGTACTTC. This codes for CSARGTATYEQYF.